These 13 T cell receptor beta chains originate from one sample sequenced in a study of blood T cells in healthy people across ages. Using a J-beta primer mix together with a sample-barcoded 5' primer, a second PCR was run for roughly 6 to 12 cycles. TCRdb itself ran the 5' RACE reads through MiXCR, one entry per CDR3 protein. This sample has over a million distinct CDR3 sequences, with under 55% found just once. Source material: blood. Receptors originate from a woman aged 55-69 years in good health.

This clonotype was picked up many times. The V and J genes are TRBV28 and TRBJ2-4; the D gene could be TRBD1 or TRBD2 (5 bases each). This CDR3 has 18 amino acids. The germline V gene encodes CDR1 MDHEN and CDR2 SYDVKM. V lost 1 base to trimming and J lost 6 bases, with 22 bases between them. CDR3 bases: TGTGCCAGCAGTTTATTGTCCGGGACCACTGGTCGTTTAAACATTCAGTACTTC. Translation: CASSLLSGTTGRLNIQYF.

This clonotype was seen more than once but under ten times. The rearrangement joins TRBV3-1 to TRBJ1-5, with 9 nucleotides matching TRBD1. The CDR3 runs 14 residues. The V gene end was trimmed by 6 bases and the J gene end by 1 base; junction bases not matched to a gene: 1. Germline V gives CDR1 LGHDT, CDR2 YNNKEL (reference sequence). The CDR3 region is CASRGQGSNQPQHF. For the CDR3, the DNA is TGTGCCAGCAGGGGACAGGGAAGCAATCAGCCCCAGCATTTT.

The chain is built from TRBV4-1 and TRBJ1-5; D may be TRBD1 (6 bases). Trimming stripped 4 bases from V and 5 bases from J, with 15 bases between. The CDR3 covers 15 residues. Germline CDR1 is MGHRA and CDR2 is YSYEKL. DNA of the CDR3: TGCGCCAGCAGCCCCGTACAGGGATCTGATCAGCCCCAGCATTTT. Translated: CASSPVQGSDQPQHF.

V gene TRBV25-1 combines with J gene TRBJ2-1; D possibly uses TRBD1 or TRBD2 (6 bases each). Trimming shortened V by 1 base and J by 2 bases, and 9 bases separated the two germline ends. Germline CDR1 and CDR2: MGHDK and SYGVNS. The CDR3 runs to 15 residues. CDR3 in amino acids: CASSEFGGPYNEQFF. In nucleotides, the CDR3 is TGTGCCAGCAGTGAATTCGGGGGCCCCTACAATGAGCAGTTCTTC.

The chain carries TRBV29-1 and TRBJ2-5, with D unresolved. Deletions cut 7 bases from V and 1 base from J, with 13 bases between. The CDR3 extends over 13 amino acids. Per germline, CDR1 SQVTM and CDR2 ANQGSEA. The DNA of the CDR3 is TGCAGCGCTGCCCGATCCGCCCAAGAGACCCAGTACTTC. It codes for CSAARSAQETQYF.

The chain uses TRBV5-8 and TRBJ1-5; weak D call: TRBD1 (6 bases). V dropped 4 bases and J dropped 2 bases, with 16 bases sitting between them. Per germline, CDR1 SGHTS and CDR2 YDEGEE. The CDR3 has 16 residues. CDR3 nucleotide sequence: TGTGCCAGCAGCCCCTATTTAGGGGGTGGCAATCAGCCCCAGCATTTT. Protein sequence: CASSPYLGGGNQPQHF.

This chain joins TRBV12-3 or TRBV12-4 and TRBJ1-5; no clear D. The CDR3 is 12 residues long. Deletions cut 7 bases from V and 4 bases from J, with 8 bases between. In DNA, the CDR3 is TGTGCCAGCAACAACAGAAATCAGCCCCAGCATTTT. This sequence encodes CASNNRNQPQHF.

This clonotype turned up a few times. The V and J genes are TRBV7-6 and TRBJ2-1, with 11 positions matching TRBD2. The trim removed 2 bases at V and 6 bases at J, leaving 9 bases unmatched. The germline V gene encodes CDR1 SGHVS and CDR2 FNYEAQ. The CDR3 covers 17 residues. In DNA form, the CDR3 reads TGTGCCAGCAGCTTACTAGCGGGAGGATTGCGGGGCAATGAGCAGTTCTTC. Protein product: CASSLLAGGLRGNEQFF.

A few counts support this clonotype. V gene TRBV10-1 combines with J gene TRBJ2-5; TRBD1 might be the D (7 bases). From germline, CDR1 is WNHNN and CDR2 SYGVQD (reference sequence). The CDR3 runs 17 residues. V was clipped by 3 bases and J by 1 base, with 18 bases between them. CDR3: CASSDPQGGAFQETQYF. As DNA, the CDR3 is TGCGCCAGCAGTGACCCGCAGGGGGGTGCCTTCCAAGAGACCCAGTACTTC.

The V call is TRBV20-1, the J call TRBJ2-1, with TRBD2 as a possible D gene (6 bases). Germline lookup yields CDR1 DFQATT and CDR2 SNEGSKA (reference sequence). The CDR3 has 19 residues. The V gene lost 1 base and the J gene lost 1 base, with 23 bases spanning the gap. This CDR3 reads CSARGPKAGAEGSYNEQFF. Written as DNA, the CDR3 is TGCAGTGCTAGAGGACCCAAGGCTGGAGCGGAGGGATCCTACAATGAGCAGTTCTTC.

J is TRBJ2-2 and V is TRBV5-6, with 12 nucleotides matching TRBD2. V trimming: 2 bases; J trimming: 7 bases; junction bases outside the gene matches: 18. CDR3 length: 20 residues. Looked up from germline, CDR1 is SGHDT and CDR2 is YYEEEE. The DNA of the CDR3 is TGTGCCAGCAGCTTTTCCGGCCTAGCGGGAGGGCCTCGAGGAGGCGGGGAGCTGTTTTTT. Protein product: CASSFSGLAGGPRGGGELFF.

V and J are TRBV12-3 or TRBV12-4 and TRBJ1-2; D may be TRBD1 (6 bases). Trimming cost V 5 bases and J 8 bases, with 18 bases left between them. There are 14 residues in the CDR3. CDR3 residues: CASSEQGWAEGYTF. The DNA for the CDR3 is TGTGCCAGCAGTGAACAGGGTTGGGCGGAGGGCTACACCTTC.

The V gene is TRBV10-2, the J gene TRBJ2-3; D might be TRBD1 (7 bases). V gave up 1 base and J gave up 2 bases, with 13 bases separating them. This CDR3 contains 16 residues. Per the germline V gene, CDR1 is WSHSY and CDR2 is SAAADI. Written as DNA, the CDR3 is TGCGCCAGCAGTGAGTTGGCAGGGGGGAACACAGATACGCAGTATTTT. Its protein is CASSELAGGNTDTQYF.